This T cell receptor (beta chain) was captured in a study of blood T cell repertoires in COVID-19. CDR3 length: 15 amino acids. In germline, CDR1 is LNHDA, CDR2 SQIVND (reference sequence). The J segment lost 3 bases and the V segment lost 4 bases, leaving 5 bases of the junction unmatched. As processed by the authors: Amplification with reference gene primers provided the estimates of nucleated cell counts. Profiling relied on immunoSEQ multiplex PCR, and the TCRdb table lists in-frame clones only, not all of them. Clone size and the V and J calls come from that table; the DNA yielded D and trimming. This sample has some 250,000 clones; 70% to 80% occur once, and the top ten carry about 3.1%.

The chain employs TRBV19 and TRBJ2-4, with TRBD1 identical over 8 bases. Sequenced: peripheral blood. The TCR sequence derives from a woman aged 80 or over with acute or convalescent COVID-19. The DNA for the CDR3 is TGTGCCAGTAGTAGGGACAGGTCGGGCAAAAACATTCAGTACTTC. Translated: CASSRDRSGKNIQYF.